The 21 T cell receptor beta chains listed next were all sequenced from one sample in a study of blood T cell repertoires in COVID-19. Produced via immunoSEQ multiplex PCR; TCRdb's table is partial and in-frame only. The sample includes hundreds of thousands of clones, about 87% of them seen just once. The sequenced sample was peripheral blood. These receptors came from a woman aged 45-65 years with COVID-19, enrolled during active disease.

This clone was seen a handful of times. The chain is built from TRBV27 and TRBJ1-6; TRBD1 agrees at 8 bases. Trimming at V came to 6 bases and at J to 8 bases, leaving 12 bases not matched to a gene. CDR1 MNHEY and CDR2 SMNVEV come from the germline V gene (reference sequence). The CDR3 runs 16 residues. The CDR3 sequence: CASSPRPGQGYSPLHF. CDR3 nucleotides: TGTGCCAGCAGCCCTCGACCCGGACAGGGTTATTCACCCCTCCACTTT.

This clone was counted only a few times. The same CDR3 can be traced to other DNA sequences in this sample. V usage is TRBV5-1 and J usage is TRBJ2-5; no firm D call. The CDR3 covers 11 residues. Per germline, CDR1 SGHRS and CDR2 YFSETQ. V lost 2 bases to trimming and J lost 5 bases, with 4 bases between them. Here the CDR3 DNA reads TGCGCCAGCAGCTTTAGCGAGACCCAGTACTTC. As protein: CASSFSETQYF. Full variable domain (remainder filled in from reference TRBV5-1 and TRBJ2-5): KAGVTQTPRYLIKTRGQQVTLSCSPISGHRSVSWYQQTPGQGLQFLFEYFSETQRNKGNFPGRFSGRQFSNSRSEMNVSTLELGDSALYLCASSFSETQYFGPGTRLLVL.

This rearrangement joins TRBV21-1 to TRBJ1-2. TRBV21-1 is deemed a pseudogene. This CDR3 is 16 amino acids long. This CDR3 reads CASSSRESEGIYGYTF. CDR3 DNA sequence: TGTGCCAGCAGCTCCCGGGAGTCGGAAGGAATCTATGGCTACACCTTC.

The rearrangement uses TRBV18 and TRBJ2-1, with 7 bases aligning to TRBD2. V lost 2 bases to trimming and J lost 2 bases; unmatched junction nucleotides: 6. The CDR3 is made up of 16 amino acids. The V gene's germline CDR1 is KGHSH and CDR2 LQKENI. The CDR3 protein is CASSPLKGGTYNEQFF. CDR3 coding DNA: TGTGCCAGCTCACCATTGAAGGGAGGGACCTACAATGAGCAGTTCTTC.

The V gene is TRBV19, the J gene TRBJ2-2; perhaps TRBD1 as D (6 bases). Germline V gene sequence: CDR1 LNHDA, CDR2 SQIVND (reference sequence). V was shortened by 6 bases and J by 1 base, with 12 bases between the two germline ends. The CDR3 length is 15 residues. CDR3 sequence (DNA): TGTGCCAGTAGGGGCCACAGGGAGAACACCGGGGAGCTGTTTTTT. Translating it yields CASRGHRENTGELFF.

Turning to this clone: The sample has other DNA sequences that encode this CDR3 too. V and J are TRBV6-5 and TRBJ2-6, with a possible D match to TRBD2 (5 bases). Trimming removed 5 bases at V and 0 bases at J, with 5 bases between. The CDR3 runs 14 residues. CDR1 and CDR2 (germline): MNHEY, SVGAGI. This chain's CDR3 is CASSRDSGANVLTF. The CDR3 region has the DNA TGTGCCAGCAGTCGGGACTCTGGGGCCAACGTCCTGACTTTC.

The chain is built from TRBV7-8 and TRBJ2-7, with D hard to call. This CDR3 comprises 14 residues. Trimming stripped 1 base from V and 5 bases from J, with 12 bases between. CDR1 and CDR2 from the germline V gene are SGHVS and FQNEAQ. CDR3 coding DNA: TGTGCCAGCAGCTTAGTGCCCGGGTTCCACGAGCAGTACTTC. Its translation is CASSLVPGFHEQYF.

This chain connects TRBV7-9 to TRBJ1-1, with TRBD1 matching 7 bases. V trimming: 7 bases; J trimming: 5 bases; junction bases outside the gene matches: 10. Per the germline V gene, CDR1 is SEHNR and CDR2 is FQNEAQ (reference sequence). The CDR3 consists of 14 residues. CDR3 loop: CASTTGPGGTEAFF. CDR3 DNA sequence: TGTGCCAGCACCACCGGGCCAGGGGGAACTGAAGCTTTCTTT. Looking up the rest from reference TRBV7-9 and TRBJ1-1 gives the full variable domain: DTGVSQNPRHKITKRGQNVTFRCDPISEHNRLYWYRQTLGQGPEFLTYFQNEAQLEKSRLLSDRFSAERPKGSFSTLEIQRTEQGDSAMYLCASTTGPGGTEAFFGQGTRLTVV.

The rearrangement links TRBV6-6 to TRBJ2-1; D gene uncertain. V was shortened by 4 bases and J by 9 bases, with 10 bases between the two germline ends. Germline CDR1 and CDR2: MNHNY and SVGAGI (reference sequence). The length of the CDR3 is 12 residues. This CDR3 reads CASSSTVGEQFF. DNA for the CDR3: TGTGCCAGCAGTTCTACAGTGGGTGAGCAGTTCTTC.

A single count supports this clone. This chain connects TRBV12-3 or TRBV12-4 to TRBJ1-1; D is perhaps TRBD1 (5 bases). The CDR3 runs 13 residues. Deletions cut 6 bases from V and 3 bases from J, with 11 bases between. The CDR3 reads CASSRAPDTEAFF. CDR3 DNA: TGTGCCAGCAGCAGGGCCCCGGACACTGAAGCTTTCTTT.

This chain uses TRBV6-5 with TRBJ1-5; 7 bases map to TRBD1. Germline CDR1 MNHEY, CDR2 SVGAGI. With V trimmed by 5 bases and J by 4 bases, 5 bases remained unmatched. This CDR3 is 14 amino acids long. Here the CDR3 DNA reads TGTGCCAGCAGTCGCGGGACAGAGAATCAGCCCCAGCATTTT. This sequence encodes CASSRGTENQPQHF.

The chain is built from TRBV6-4 and TRBJ2-3, with 10 bases matching TRBD2. Germline loops: CDR1 MRHNA, CDR2 SNTAGT. CDR3 length equals 21 residues. The V and J ends lost 2 bases and 4 bases, in that order; junction bases with no gene match: 21. The CDR3 DNA sequence: TGTGCCAGCAGTGACGTTAGCGGGAGGACCCATTTCCGCCCGGGACCAGATACGCAGTATTTT. Translation: CASSDVSGRTHFRPGPDTQYF.

This clone was counted between two and nine times. The chain employs TRBV7-7 and TRBJ1-1; D not certain. CDR3 length: 13 residues. Trimming shortened V by 5 bases and J by 5 bases, and 12 bases separated the two germline ends. Looked up from germline, CDR1 is SSHAT and CDR2 is FNYEAQ (reference sequence). CDR3 in DNA: TGTGCCAGCAGCGTATCGGGAGAGACTGAAGCTTTCTTT. Protein product: CASSVSGETEAFF.

The rearrangement uses TRBV12-3 or TRBV12-4 and TRBJ2-1; no definite D call. Deletions cut 0 bases from V and 8 bases from J, with 2 bases between. The CDR3 length is 11 residues. CDR3 sequence: CASSLAYEQFF. The CDR3 DNA is TGTGCCAGCAGTTTAGCCTATGAGCAGTTCTTC.

J is TRBJ2-3 and V is TRBV18; 8 bases line up with TRBD2. V trimming: 2 bases; J trimming: 4 bases; junction bases outside the gene matches: 8. The CDR3 covers 16 residues. Germline lookup yields CDR1 KGHSH and CDR2 LQKENI. The CDR3 region is CASSPTGLAGPDTQYF. The CDR3 bases are TGTGCCAGCTCACCAACCGGCTTAGCGGGGCCAGATACGCAGTATTTT.

This chain uses TRBV12-3 or TRBV12-4 with TRBJ1-6; 7 bases line up with TRBD1. V lost 6 bases and J lost 10; bases outside the gene matches: 6. The CDR3 is 13 residues long. In DNA form, the CDR3 reads TGTGCCAGCAGAACAGGGGTCAGATCACCCCTCCACTTT. This encodes CASRTGVRSPLHF.

The chain uses TRBV9 and TRBJ2-5; 15 bases align to TRBD2. Looked up from germline, CDR1 is SGDLS and CDR2 is YYNGEE. Trimming removed 4 bases from V and 4 bases from J; junction bases left unmatched: 2. This CDR3 spans 15 amino acids. The CDR3 coding sequence is TGTGCCAGCAGCACGGGACTAGCGGGAGGAGAGACCCAGTACTTC. It is translated as CASSTGLAGGETQYF.

This clone is labeled as medium-sized. The rearrangement uses TRBV6-5 and TRBJ1-5; D gene unclear. This CDR3 region has 14 residues. Germline CDR1 MNHEY, CDR2 SVGAGI. Trimming took off 8 bases at V and 6 bases at J, with 17 bases between the two ends. The CDR3 loop is CASRLLRESQPQHF. CDR3 sequence (DNA): TGTGCCAGCCGTTTATTGAGGGAGAGTCAGCCCCAGCATTTT.

The chain employs TRBV5-1 and TRBJ2-3; unclear D gene. Germline V gene data show CDR1 as SGHRS and CDR2 as YFSETQ. The V and J ends lost 9 bases and 1 base respectively, with 12 bases between them. This CDR3 contains 13 residues. The CDR3 DNA follows: TGCGCCACCCGCCGAGAGGGCACAGATACGCAGTATTTT. It yields the protein CATRREGTDTQYF.

The table lists this clone with a count of one. The rearrangement joins TRBV11-2 to TRBJ2-2, with a possible D match to TRBD2 (5 bases). Between the trimmed V and J ends, which lost 1 base and 4 bases, there was a span of 10 bases. The germline V gene encodes CDR1 SGHAT and CDR2 FQNNGV. CDR3 length: 15 residues. The CDR3 reads CASSLVRGRTGELFF. The CDR3 DNA reads as TGTGCCAGCAGCTTAGTACGGGGTCGCACCGGGGAGCTGTTTTTT.

This clone was seen a handful of times. The chain combines TRBV18 with TRBJ1-6, with 7 positions matching TRBD1. The CDR3 has 13 residues. Germline V gene lookup returns CDR1 KGHSH and CDR2 LQKENI. The J segment lost 10 bases and the V segment lost 6 bases, leaving 6 bases of the junction unmatched. CDR3 region: CASSPQGESPLHF. The CDR3 coding sequence is TGTGCCAGCTCCCCTCAGGGGGAATCACCCCTCCACTTT.